One sample yielded the 14 T cell receptor beta chains listed below, sequenced in a study of blood T cell repertoires in COVID-19. Sequenced by immunoSEQ multiplex PCR; TCRdb stores in-frame clones only, minus some. The sample holds 55,000 to 80,000 clones; 75% to 90% are singletons and the top ten take roughly 8.8%. The specimen sequenced was peripheral blood. The source of these receptors is a man aged 50-60 years with active COVID-19.

J is TRBJ2-1 and V is TRBV4-1, with D possibly being TRBD2 (5 bases). The CDR3 runs 18 residues. Germline-derived CDR1 and CDR2 are MGHRA and YSYEKL. Between the trimmed V and J ends, which lost 4 bases and 2 bases, there was a span of 21 bases. The CDR3 sequence: CASSLPRASTKPYNEQFF. In nucleotides, the CDR3 is TGCGCCAGCAGCCTTCCGAGGGCTAGTACGAAACCCTACAATGAGCAGTTCTTC.

The V call is TRBV11-3, the J call TRBJ2-5, with 10 bases identical to TRBD2. CDR3 length: 15 residues. V was clipped by 5 bases and J by 3 bases; unmatched bases: 6. Germline V gives CDR1 SGHNT, CDR2 YENEEA. CDR3 residues: CASSTYSGGKETQYF. In nucleotides, the CDR3 is TGTGCCAGCAGCACCTATAGCGGGGGGAAAGAGACCCAGTACTTC.

V gene TRBV19 combines with J gene TRBJ2-5, with D perhaps matching TRBD2 (5 bases). Germline CDR1 is LNHDA and CDR2 is SQIVND (reference sequence). This CDR3 has 15 amino acids. Deletions cut 1 base from V and 2 bases from J, with 11 bases between. The CDR3 DNA reads as TGTGCCAGTAGTATAGGTGGGAGTAGGCAAGAGACCCAGTACTTC. Encoded protein: CASSIGGSRQETQYF.

This chain connects TRBV5-8 to TRBJ2-5; 8 bases are a match to TRBD2. Trimming took 2 bases from V and 0 from J; bases not matched to a gene: 3. CDR3 length: 15 residues. Germline CDR1 SGHTS, CDR2 YDEGEE. The CDR3 loop is CASSFSGANQETQYF. CDR3 coding DNA: TGTGCCAGCAGCTTTAGCGGGGCTAACCAAGAGACCCAGTACTTC.

The gene calls are TRBV4-1 and TRBJ1-5; the D gene is possibly TRBD1 (6 bases). In germline, CDR1 is MGHRA, CDR2 YSYEKL. This CDR3 comprises 15 residues. The germline V and J ends were trimmed by 4 bases and 2 bases, with 12 bases remaining between them. The CDR3 DNA reads TGCGCCAGCAGCCGGGACACTTCGGGCAATCAGCCCCAGCATTTT. As protein: CASSRDTSGNQPQHF.

V is TRBV15 and J is TRBJ2-1; 7 bases agree with TRBD2. CDR1 and CDR2 from the germline V gene are LNHNV and YYDKDF (reference sequence). Losses at the gene ends were 1 base for V and 9 bases for J; bases not matched to a gene: 9. The CDR3 is made up of 15 amino acids. The DNA of the CDR3 is TGTGCCACCAGCAGAGGGGGGGGGAACAGGTTTGAGCAGTTCTTC. It codes for CATSRGGGNRFEQFF.

This rearrangement joins TRBV7-9 to TRBJ2-7; D might be TRBD2 (6 bases). V was clipped by 5 bases and J by 6 bases, with 17 bases between them. The V gene's germline CDR1 is SEHNR and CDR2 FQNEAQ (reference sequence). The CDR3 is 14 residues long. In DNA form, the CDR3 reads TGTGCCAGCAGCCCCCTGGGCGGAGGGACCGAGCAGTACTTC. This encodes CASSPLGGGTEQYF.

This chain joins TRBV12-5 and TRBJ1-3; 11 nucleotides match TRBD1. CDR3 length: 18 amino acids. After removal of 0 bases from V and 0 bases from J, the junction contained 4 bases not matched to a gene. CDR1 is LGHNT, CDR2 FRNRAP, per germline. The DNA of the CDR3 is TGTGCTAGTGGTTTGGTAGGGACAGGGGGTGCCTCTGGAAACACCATATATTTT. Translating gives CASGLVGTGGASGNTIYF.

This CDR3 is CASRGTSGDNEQFF. In DNA, the CDR3 is TGTGCCAGCAGGGGGACTAGCGGGGACAATGAGCAGTTCTTC. This chain connects TRBV6-5 to TRBJ2-1, with 13 bases lining up with TRBD2. Germline trimming cut 6 bases from V and 5 bases from J; bases unmatched to any gene: 1. This CDR3 is built from 14 residues. Per the germline V gene, CDR1 is MNHEY and CDR2 is SVGAGI.

The J gene is TRBJ2-5, the V gene TRBV12-5; unclear D gene. Germline V lookup: CDR1 LGHNT, CDR2 FRNRAP. The CDR3 contains 13 residues. Trimming took off 1 base at V and 7 bases at J, with 10 bases between the two ends. CDR3 amino acids: CASGLGVSGTQYF. DNA of the CDR3: TGTGCTAGTGGTTTGGGGGTGTCAGGGACCCAGTACTTC.

The genes are TRBV19 and TRBJ1-2; 8 bases are a match to TRBD1. Germline loops: CDR1 LNHDA, CDR2 SQIVND (reference sequence). This CDR3 is 14 amino acids long. The J segment lost 2 bases and the V segment lost 9 bases, leaving 8 bases of the junction unmatched. The CDR3 bases are TGTGCCAGCCGCACAGGGGGGAACAACTATGGCTACACCTTC. This encodes CASRTGGNNYGYTF.

The chain couples TRBV28 to TRBJ2-1; TRBD2 matches at 7 bases. Germline loops: CDR1 MDHEN, CDR2 SYDVKM. The CDR3 is made up of 15 amino acids. Unmatched junction bases numbered 13, after V lost 7 bases and J lost 7 bases. The CDR3 region is CASIPEGLRANEQFF. CDR3 coding DNA: TGTGCCAGCATACCGGAGGGACTACGGGCAAATGAGCAGTTCTTC.

The chain is built from TRBV3-1 (or the pseudogene TRBV3-2) and TRBJ1-6; no firm D call. The CDR3 loop spans 15 amino acids. CDR1 and CDR2 (germline): LGHDT, YNNKEL (reference sequence). V dropped 0 bases and J dropped 7 bases, with 10 bases sitting between them. CDR3 region: CASSQDEVDNSPLHF. In nucleotides, the CDR3 is TGTGCCAGCAGCCAAGATGAGGTCGACAATTCACCCCTCCACTTT.

The chain recombines TRBV6-4 with TRBJ2-3; TRBD2 matches at 8 bases. Trimming cost V 6 bases and J 2 bases; bases outside gene matches: 1. There are 13 residues in the CDR3. CDR1 is MRHNA and CDR2 is SNTAGT in the germline V gene. CDR3: CASSGGDTDTQYF. The DNA for the CDR3 is TGTGCCAGCAGCGGGGGGGACACAGATACGCAGTATTTT.